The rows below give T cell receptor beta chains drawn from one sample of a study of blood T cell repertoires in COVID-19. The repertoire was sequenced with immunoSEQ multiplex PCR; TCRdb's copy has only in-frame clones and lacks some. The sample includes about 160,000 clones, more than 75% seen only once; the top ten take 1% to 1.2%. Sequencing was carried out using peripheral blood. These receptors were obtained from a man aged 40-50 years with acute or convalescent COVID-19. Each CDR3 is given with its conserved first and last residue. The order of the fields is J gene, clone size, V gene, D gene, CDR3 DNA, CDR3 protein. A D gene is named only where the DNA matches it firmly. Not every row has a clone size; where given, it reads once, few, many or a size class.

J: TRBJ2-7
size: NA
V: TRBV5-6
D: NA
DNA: TGTGCCAGCAGAACCGGAGTCTACGAGCAGTACTTC
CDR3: CASRTGVYEQYF

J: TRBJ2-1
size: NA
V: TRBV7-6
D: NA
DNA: TGTGCCAGCAGCTTAATAGGGCTAGCTTCCTACAATGAGCAGTTCTTC
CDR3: CASSLIGLASYNEQFF

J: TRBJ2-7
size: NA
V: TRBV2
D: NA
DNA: TGTGCCAGCAGAGACAGTTACTACGAGCAGTACTTC
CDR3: CASRDSYYEQYF

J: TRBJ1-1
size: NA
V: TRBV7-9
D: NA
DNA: TGTGCCAGCAGCAGACAGACCACCGTTGAAGCTTTCTTT
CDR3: CASSRQTTVEAFF

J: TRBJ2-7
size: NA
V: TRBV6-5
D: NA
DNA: TGTGCCAGCAGCCCGGGGGACTGGGGTCGGGAGCAGTACTTC
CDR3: CASSPGDWGREQYF

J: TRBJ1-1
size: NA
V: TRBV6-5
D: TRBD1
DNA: TGTGCCAGCAGTTACTACAGGGGGAGGGAGACTGAAGCTTTCTTT
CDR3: CASSYYRGRETEAFF

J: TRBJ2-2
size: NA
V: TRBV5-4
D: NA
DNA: TGTGCCAGCAGCTCACAGGTCGGGGAGCTGTTTTTT
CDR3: CASSSQVGELFF

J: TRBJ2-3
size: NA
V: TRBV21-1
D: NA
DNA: TGTGCCAGCAGCTTGAACCCCTTTTCTAGCGGGGACTCTAGCACAGATACGCAGTATTTT
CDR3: CASSLNPFSSGDSSTDTQYF

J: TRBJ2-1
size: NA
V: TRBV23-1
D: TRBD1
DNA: TGCGCCAGCAGTCAACAGAATCGTGGGACAGGGGGCCCTCTCTCCTACAATGAGCAGTTCTTC
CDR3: CASSQQNRGTGGPLSYNEQFF

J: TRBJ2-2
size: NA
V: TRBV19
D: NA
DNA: TGTGCCAGTAGAGAAAGGGAGTTAAGGACCGGGGAGCTGTTTTTT
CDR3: CASRERELRTGELFF

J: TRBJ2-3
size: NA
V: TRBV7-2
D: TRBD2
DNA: TGTGCCAGCAGCCCCGGGGGGGGGTCCACAGATACGCAGTATTTT
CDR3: CASSPGGGSTDTQYF

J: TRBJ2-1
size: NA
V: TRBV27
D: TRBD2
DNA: TGTGCCAGCAGTGCCCGAGCGGGGGTTAACAATGAGCAGTTCTTC
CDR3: CASSARAGVNNEQFF

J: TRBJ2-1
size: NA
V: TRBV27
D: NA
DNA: TGTGCCAGCAGCTCCGGGGTCCACAATGAGCAGTTCTTC
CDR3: CASSSGVHNEQFF

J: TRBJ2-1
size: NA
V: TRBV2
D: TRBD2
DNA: TGTGCCACCTATACTGGACTAGTCCCCAATGAGCAGTTCTTC
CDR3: CATYTGLVPNEQFF

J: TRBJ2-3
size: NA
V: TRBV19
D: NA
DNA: TGTGCCAGTAGCCTCGGACAGAGTCTAGGCACAGATACGCAGTATTTT
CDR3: CASSLGQSLGTDTQYF

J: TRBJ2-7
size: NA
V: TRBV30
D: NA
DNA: TGTGCCTGGACAGACAGTATGTTCGACGAGCAGTACTTC
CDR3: CAWTDSMFDEQYF

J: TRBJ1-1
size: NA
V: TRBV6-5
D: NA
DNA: TGTGCCAGCAGTTACAGGGGCTTGGGAACTGAAGCTTTCTTT
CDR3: CASSYRGLGTEAFF

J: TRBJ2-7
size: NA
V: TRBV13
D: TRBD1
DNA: TGTGCCAGCAGCCCCAGGGGGACGGCCTCCTACGAGCAGTACTTC
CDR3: CASSPRGTASYEQYF

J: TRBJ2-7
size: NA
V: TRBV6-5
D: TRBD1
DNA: TGTGCCAGCGGGACAGGGGGCACCCGCGGTTACGAGCAGTACTTC
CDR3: CASGTGGTRGYEQYF

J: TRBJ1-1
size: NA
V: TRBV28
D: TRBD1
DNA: TGTGCCAGCAGTTTAACAGGGGACACTGAAGCTTTCTTT
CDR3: CASSLTGDTEAFF

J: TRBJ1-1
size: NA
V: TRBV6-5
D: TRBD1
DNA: TGTGCCAGCAGTTTCTCCGGGACAGGGATCACTGAAGCTTTCTTT
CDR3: CASSFSGTGITEAFF

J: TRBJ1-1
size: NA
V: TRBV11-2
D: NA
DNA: TGTGCCAGCAGCTTAAGAGAGAACACTGAAGCTTTCTTT
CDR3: CASSLRENTEAFF

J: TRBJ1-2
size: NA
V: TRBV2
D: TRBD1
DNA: TGTGCCAGCAACAGGGACAGCCTGAAGGAGGGCTACACCTTC
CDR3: CASNRDSLKEGYTF

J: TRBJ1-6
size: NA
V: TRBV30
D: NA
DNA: TGTGCCTGGAGTCTTGACACAAATTCACCCCTCCACTTT
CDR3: CAWSLDTNSPLHF

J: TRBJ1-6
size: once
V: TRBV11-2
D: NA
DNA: TGTGCCAGCAGCTTAGAGTCGTGGCAGTCCCCAAGCTCCTATAATTCACCCCTCCACTTT
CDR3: CASSLESWQSPSSYNSPLHF

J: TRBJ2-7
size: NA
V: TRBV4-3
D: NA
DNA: TGCGCCAGCAGCCAAGATGTAATGGGCGAAACCTACGAGCAGTACTTC
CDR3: CASSQDVMGETYEQYF

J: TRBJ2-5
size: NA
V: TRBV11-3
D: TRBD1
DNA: TGTGCCAGCAGCCCACACAGGGGGGAGACCCAGTACTTC
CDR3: CASSPHRGETQYF

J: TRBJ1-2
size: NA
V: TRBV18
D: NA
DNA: TGTGCCAGCTCTCCCAAAGAGGGACTAGTCTCTAACTATGGCTACACCTTC
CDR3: CASSPKEGLVSNYGYTF

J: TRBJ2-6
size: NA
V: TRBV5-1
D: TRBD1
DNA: TGCGCCAGCAGCCTAAGGACAGGGGGCTCCAACGTCCTGACTTTC
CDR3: CASSLRTGGSNVLTF